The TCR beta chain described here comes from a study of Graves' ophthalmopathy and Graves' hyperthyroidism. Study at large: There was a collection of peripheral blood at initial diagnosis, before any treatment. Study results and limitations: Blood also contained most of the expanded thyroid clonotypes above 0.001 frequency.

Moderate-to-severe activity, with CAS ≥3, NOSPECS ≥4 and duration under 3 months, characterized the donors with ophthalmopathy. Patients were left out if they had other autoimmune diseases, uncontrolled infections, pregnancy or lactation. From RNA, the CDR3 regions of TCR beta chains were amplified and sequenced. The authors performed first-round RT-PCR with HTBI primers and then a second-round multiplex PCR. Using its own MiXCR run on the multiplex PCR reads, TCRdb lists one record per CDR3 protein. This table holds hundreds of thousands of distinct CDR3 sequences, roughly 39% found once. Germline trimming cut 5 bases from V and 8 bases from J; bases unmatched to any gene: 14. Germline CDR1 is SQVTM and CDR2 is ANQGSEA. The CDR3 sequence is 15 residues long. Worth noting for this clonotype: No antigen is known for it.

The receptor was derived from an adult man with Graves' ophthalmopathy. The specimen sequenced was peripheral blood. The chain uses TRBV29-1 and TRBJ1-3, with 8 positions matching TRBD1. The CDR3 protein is CSVTGQGDYGYTIYF. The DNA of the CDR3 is TGCAGCGTTACCGGACAGGGAGACTATGGCTACACCATATATTTT. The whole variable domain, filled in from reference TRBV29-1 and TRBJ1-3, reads SAVISQKPSRDICQRGTSLTIQCQVDSQVTMMFWYRQQPGQSLTLIATANQGSEATYESGFVIDKFPISRPNLTFSTLTVSNMSPEDSSIYLCSVTGQGDYGYTIYFGEGSWLTVV.